This T cell receptor beta chain came from a study of blood T cell repertoires in COVID-19. This clone has a single count. Original processing methods: Counts of nucleated cells, estimated from reference gene primer amplification, were obtained. Assay used: immunoSEQ multiplex PCR; TCRdb lists only in-frame clones, some missing. V and J calls and clone size come straight from that table; D and trimming were deduced from the DNA. The repertoire holds about 100,000 clones, with approximately 80% as singletons. This CDR3 has 13 amino acids. V shed 4 bases and J shed 3 bases, with 10 bases lying between them. Germline CDR1 is SGHRS and CDR2 is YFSETQ.

The sequencing sample was made of peripheral blood. The chain has TRBV5-1 and TRBJ1-1; D might be TRBD1 (6 bases). The clonotype originates from a middle-aged man with active or convalescent COVID-19. CDR3: CASSPRGDTEAFF. The DNA of the CDR3 is TGCGCCAGCAGCCCCAGGGGTGACACTGAAGCTTTCTTT.